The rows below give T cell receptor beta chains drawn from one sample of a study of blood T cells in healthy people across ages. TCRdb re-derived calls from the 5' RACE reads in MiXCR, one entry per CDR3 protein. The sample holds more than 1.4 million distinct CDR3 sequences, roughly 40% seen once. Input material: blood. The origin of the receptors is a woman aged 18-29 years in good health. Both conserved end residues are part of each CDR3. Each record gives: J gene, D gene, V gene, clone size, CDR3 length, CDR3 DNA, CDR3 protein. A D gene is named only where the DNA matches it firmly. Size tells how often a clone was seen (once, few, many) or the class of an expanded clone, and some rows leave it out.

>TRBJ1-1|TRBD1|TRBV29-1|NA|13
TGCAGCGGGAGACAGGGTTCGAACACTGAAGCTTTCTTT
CSGRQGSNTEAFF
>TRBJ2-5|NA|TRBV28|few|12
TGTGCCAGCATGAGCGGAGGGGAGACCCAGTACTTC
CASMSGGETQYF
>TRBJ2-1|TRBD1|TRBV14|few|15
TGTGCCAGCAGCCAAGCGGGACAGGAGAGGGGTGAGCAGTTCTTC
CASSQAGQERGEQFF
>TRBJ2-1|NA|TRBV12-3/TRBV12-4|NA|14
TGTGCCAGCAGTCCGGGTCCCGGGGACAATGAGCAGTTCTTC
CASSPGPGDNEQFF
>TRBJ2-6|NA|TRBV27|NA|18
TGTGCCAGCTCCCAACCACGGGGGACAGCCTCTGGGGCCAACGTCCTGACTTTC
CASSQPRGTASGANVLTF
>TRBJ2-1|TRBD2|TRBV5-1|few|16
TGCGCCAGCAGCTTGGTTTCTAGCGGGGTAGGGAATGAGCAGTTCTTC
CASSLVSSGVGNEQFF
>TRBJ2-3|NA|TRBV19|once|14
TGCGCCAGTAGTATACCGGGACTCCTCGATACGCAGTATTTT
CASSIPGLLDTQYF
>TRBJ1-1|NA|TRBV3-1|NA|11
TGTGCCAGCAGCCGCGACTTAGAAGCTTTCTTT
CASSRDLEAFF
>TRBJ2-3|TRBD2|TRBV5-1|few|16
TGCGCCAGCAGCTTGGTCTCTAGCGGGATCACAGATACGCAGTATTTT
CASSLVSSGITDTQYF
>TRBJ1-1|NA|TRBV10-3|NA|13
TGTGCCATCAGCCGTAAGGTGGAAACTGAAGCTTTCTTT
CAISRKVETEAFF
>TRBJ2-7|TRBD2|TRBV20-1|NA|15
TGCAGTGCTAGAGATTCAAATAGCGGGAGTTACGAGCAGTACTTC
CSARDSNSGSYEQYF
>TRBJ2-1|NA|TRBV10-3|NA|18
TGTGCCATCAGCGGGGGGAATCCGGACAGGTGGCTTTACAATGTGCAGTTCTTC
CAISGGNPDRWLYNVQFF
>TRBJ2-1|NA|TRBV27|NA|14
TGTGCCAGCAGTTTATCCCCGGGGGACTATGAGCAGTTCTTC
CASSLSPGDYEQFF
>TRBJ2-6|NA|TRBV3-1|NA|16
TGTGCCAGCAGCCAAGTACGCGTTTCTGGGGCCAACGTCCTGACTTTC
CASSQVRVSGANVLTF
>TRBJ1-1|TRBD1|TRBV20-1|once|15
TGCAGTGCTAGAAAGGCAGGGGGTCCGAACACTGAAGCTTTCTTT
CSARKAGGPNTEAFF
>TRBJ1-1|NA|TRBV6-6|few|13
TGTGCCAGCAGTTACCCGGGTGGCCCTGAAGCTTTCTTT
CASSYPGGPEAFF